Below are 17 T cell receptor beta chains sequenced from a single sample in a study of cytomegalovirus exposure and HLA in healthy donors (dated by TCRdb to between 2016 and 2019). Library prep was done by the immunoSEQ multiplex PCR assay. A mixture of 60 forward primers for TCR Vbeta segments and 13 reverse primers for TCR Jbeta segments was used in the multiplex PCR. The clones in this table, taken by TCRdb from immuneACCESS, are in-frame only. Not every clone is retained; where verified, under half of the shortfall comes from an unresolved V gene, and the cause of the rest is unknown. For this sample there are approximately 180,000 clones; about 76% appear just once. The ten largest clonotypes hold 1.6% of the sample. The sequencing input was PBMCs. The receptors here all came from a woman between 50 and 59 years old in good health and CMV-seronegative.

The chain employs TRBV7-9 and TRBJ1-2; the D is unclear. The CDR3 is 16 residues long. Per the germline V gene, CDR1 is SEHNR and CDR2 is FQNEAQ (reference sequence). V gave up 5 bases and J gave up 1 base, with 17 bases separating them. The CDR3 DNA reads as TGTGCCAGCAGCACAAGCCTCCGGGAATTTAACTATGGCTACACCTTC. Translation gives CASSTSLREFNYGYTF. Drawing the rest from reference TRBV7-9 and TRBJ1-2, the complete variable domain is DTGVSQNPRHKITKRGQNVTFRCDPISEHNRLYWYRQTLGQGPEFLTYFQNEAQLEKSRLLSDRFSAERPKGSFSTLEIQRTEQGDSAMYLCASSTSLREFNYGYTFGSGTRLTVV.

This clone was counted once. The chain carries TRBV7-2 and TRBJ2-7; weak D call: TRBD1 (6 bases). The CDR3 length is 17 residues. From germline, CDR1 is SGHTA and CDR2 FQGNSA. Between the trimmed V and J ends, which lost 5 bases and 0 bases, there was a span of 20 bases. The CDR3 sequence: CASSTGFGAWGSYEQYF. As DNA, the CDR3 is TGTGCCAGCAGCACAGGGTTCGGAGCCTGGGGCTCCTACGAGCAGTACTTC.

For the CDR3, the DNA is TGTGCCAGTAGTATGAGATTTCGGGGGGCCAACCATGGCTACACCTTC. Its protein is CASSMRFRGANHGYTF. The rearrangement joins TRBV19 to TRBJ1-2, with a possible D match to TRBD1 (6 bases). The V end lost 3 bases, the J end lost 6 bases, and 20 bases lay between the germline ends. The CDR3 sequence is 16 residues long. The germline V gene encodes CDR1 LNHDA and CDR2 SQIVND (reference sequence).

A remark on this clone: Mismatch with germline at one junction end may stem from a read error. The chain employs TRBV4-1 and TRBJ2-7, with 8 nucleotides matching TRBD2. The CDR3 runs to 14 residues. Per the germline V gene, CDR1 is MGHRA and CDR2 is YSYEKL. CDR3 DNA sequence: TGCGCCAGCAGCCATTTGACTAGCGTCTACGGGCAGTACTTC. Translating gives CASSHLTSVYGQYF.

This chain uses TRBV5-4 with TRBJ2-2; D gene unclear. Germline CDR1 and CDR2: SGHNT and YYREEE (reference sequence). Trimming took off 6 bases at V and 5 bases at J, with 11 bases between the two ends. There are 13 residues in the CDR3. In DNA form, the CDR3 reads TGTGCCAGCAAACGCTCGGTAACCGGGGAGCTGTTTTTT. Its translation: CASKRSVTGELFF. Based on the CDR3 plus reference TRBV5-4 and TRBJ2-2, the full variable domain is ETGVTQSPTHLIKTRGQQVTLRCSSQSGHNTVSWYQQALGQGPQFIFQYYREEENGRGNFPPRFSGLQFPNYSSELNVNALELDDSALYLCASKRSVTGELFFGEGSRLTVL.

Only one count was recorded for this clone. The chain has TRBV28 and TRBJ1-4, with a possible D match to TRBD1 (5 bases). Germline V gene lookup returns CDR1 MDHEN and CDR2 SYDVKM. V was pared by 7 bases and J by 4 bases, with 13 bases between. The CDR3 sequence is 14 residues long. The CDR3 is CASTPQDHNEKLFF. In nucleotides, the CDR3 is TGTGCCAGCACCCCACAGGACCATAATGAAAAACTGTTTTTT. Full variable domain (outside the CDR3, taken from reference TRBV28 and TRBJ1-4): DVKVTQSSRYLVKRTGEKVFLECVQDMDHENMFWYRQDPGLGLRLIYFSYDVKMKEKGDIPEGYSVSREKKERFSLILESASTNQTSMYLCASTPQDHNEKLFFGSGTQLSVL.

The table lists this clone with a few counts. V usage is TRBV6-5 and J usage is TRBJ1-6; D remains ambiguous. CDR1 MNHEY and CDR2 SVGAGI come from the germline V gene. The CDR3 length is 13 residues. The V gene lost 7 bases and the J gene lost 6 bases, with 10 bases spanning the gap. DNA for the CDR3: TGTGCCAGCATGAGGAGCTCTAATTCACCCCTCCACTTT. The encoded protein is CASMRSSNSPLHF.

This clone was seen ten or more times. The rearrangement joins TRBV4-1 to TRBJ1-1, with 7 bases fitting TRBD1. Germline assignment: CDR1 MGHRA and CDR2 YSYEKL. CDR3 length equals 14 residues. The V and J ends lost 5 bases and 1 base, in that order; junction bases with no gene match: 4. CDR3 sequence reads: CASSEGASNTEAFF. In DNA, the CDR3 is TGCGCCAGCAGCGAGGGGGCGTCGAACACTGAAGCTTTCTTT.

V usage is TRBV6-1 and J usage is TRBJ2-7, with D tentatively TRBD1 (5 bases). With 6 bases removed from V and 4 bases from J, the gap between germline ends came to 10 bases. The CDR3 covers 12 residues. Per germline, CDR1 MNHNS and CDR2 SASEGT. The CDR3 DNA reads TGTGCCAGCAGGGCGGACAAATACGAGCAGTACTTC. This encodes CASRADKYEQYF.

The gene calls are TRBV6-5 and TRBJ2-7; TRBD1 matches 7 bases. The V and J ends lost 6 bases and 1 base, in that order; junction bases with no gene match: 6. The germline V gene has CDR1 MNHEY and CDR2 SVGAGI. The CDR3 consists of 14 residues. Written as DNA, the CDR3 is TGTGCCAGCAGCCACCGGGACAGATCCTACGAGCAGTACTTC. Protein: CASSHRDRSYEQYF.

J is TRBJ2-5 and V is TRBV7-9; D perhaps matches TRBD2 (5 bases). This CDR3 comprises 13 residues. Germline V gene data show CDR1 as SEHNR and CDR2 as FQNEAQ (reference sequence). The V end lost 8 bases, the J end lost 2 bases, and 12 bases lay between the germline ends. In DNA form, the CDR3 reads TGTGCCAGCCGGAGGCAGGCACAAGAGACCCAGTACTTC. Translation: CASRRQAQETQYF.

This chain joins TRBV7-2 and TRBJ2-7; no reliable D call. V was shortened by 5 bases and J by 2 bases, with 16 bases between the two germline ends. The CDR3 is 15 residues long. Germline CDR1 is SGHTA and CDR2 is FQGNSA. This CDR3 reads CASSRPGSSPYEQYF. DNA for the CDR3: TGTGCCAGCAGCCGCCCCGGGTCTTCCCCCTACGAGCAGTACTTC.

Here the CDR3 DNA reads TGTGCCAGCAGGTTGAGGGCGGCTGAGCCCCAGCATTTT. The encoded protein is CASRLRAAEPQHF. V is TRBV6-1 and J is TRBJ1-5; D gene unclear. The CDR3 has 13 residues. The V end lost 6 bases, the J end lost 8 bases, and 14 bases lay between the germline ends. Germline V gives CDR1 MNHNS, CDR2 SASEGT.

V is TRBV29-1 and J is TRBJ2-3; the D is unclear. Germline-derived CDR1 and CDR2 are SQVTM and ANQGSEA. V lost 4 bases to trimming and J lost 2 bases, with 10 bases between them. The CDR3 length is 13 residues. In DNA form, the CDR3 reads TGCAGCGTTGCCTACTCCTTCACAGATACGCAGTATTTT. It codes for CSVAYSFTDTQYF.

The rearrangement joins TRBV21-1 to TRBJ1-2; the listed D gene, TRBD1, was not tested against the DNA. TRBV21-1 is designated a pseudogene. The CDR3 sequence is 14 residues long. CDR3 sequence reads: CASSKGSGYTGYTF. The DNA for the CDR3 is TGTGCCAGCAGCAAAGGGTCAGGGTATACAGGCTACACCTTC.

The rearrangement uses TRBV5-1 and TRBJ1-3; 7 bases agree with TRBD1. The CDR3 length is 15 residues. Germline V gives CDR1 SGHRS, CDR2 YFSETQ. V was pared by 0 bases and J by 2 bases, with 2 bases of the junction left unmatched. CDR3 loop: CASSLAGTAGNTIYF. For the CDR3, the DNA is TGCGCCAGCAGCTTGGCCGGGACAGCTGGAAACACCATATATTTT.

The chain employs TRBV5-4 and TRBJ2-7; 9 bases line up with TRBD1. The CDR3 totals 15 residues. V lost 4 bases and J lost 9; bases outside the gene matches: 14. CDR1 and CDR2 (germline): SGHNT, YYREEE (reference sequence). DNA of the CDR3: TGTGCCAGCAGCGCCACAGGGGGCTCCCCTACGTGGCAGTACTTC. This encodes CASSATGGSPTWQYF.